One T cell receptor (beta chain) is described in this entry. What it recognizes is unknown. TCRdb independently ran MiXCR on the 5' RACE reads; one entry per CDR3 protein. This sample has approximately 550,000 distinct CDR3 sequences, with roughly 13% found just once. The record originates from a study of T cells after yellow fever vaccination. Whole-study findings and limits: Clonotypes appearing in both CD4 and CD8 compartments existed, and their share was small.

Trimming at V came to 0 bases and at J to 2 bases, leaving 7 bases not matched to a gene. Germline V gene data show CDR1 as DFQATT and CDR2 as SNEGSKA (reference sequence). The CDR3 spans 15 residues. The clonotype originates from a young man who received the YFV17D yellow fever vaccine. The chain carries TRBV20-1 and TRBJ2-7; 7 bases are shared with TRBD2. The specimen comprised PBMCs, sampled on the day of the yellow fever booster vaccination. CDR3 sequence reads: CSARDFQRGTYEQYF. For the CDR3, the DNA is TGCAGTGCTAGAGATTTCCAGCGGGGTACCTACGAGCAGTACTTC.